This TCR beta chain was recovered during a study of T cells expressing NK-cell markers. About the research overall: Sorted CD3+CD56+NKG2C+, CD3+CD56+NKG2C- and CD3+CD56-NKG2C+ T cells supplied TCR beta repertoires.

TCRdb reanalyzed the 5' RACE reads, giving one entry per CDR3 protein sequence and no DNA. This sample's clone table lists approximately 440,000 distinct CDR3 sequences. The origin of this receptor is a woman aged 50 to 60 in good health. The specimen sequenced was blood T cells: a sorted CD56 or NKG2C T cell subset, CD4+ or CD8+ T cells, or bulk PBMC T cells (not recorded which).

The CDR3 region is CASSPDEVGYGYTF. The chain carries TRBV7-8 and TRBJ1-2. From germline, CDR1 is SGHVS and CDR2 FQNEAQ. This CDR3 has 14 residues. Looking up the rest from reference TRBV7-8 and TRBJ1-2 gives the full variable domain: GAGVSQSPRYKVAKRGQDVALRCDPISGHVSLFWYQQALGQGPEFLTYFQNEAQLDKSGLPSDRFFAERPEGSVSTLKIQRTQQEDSAVYLCASSPDEVGYGYTFGSGTRLTVV.